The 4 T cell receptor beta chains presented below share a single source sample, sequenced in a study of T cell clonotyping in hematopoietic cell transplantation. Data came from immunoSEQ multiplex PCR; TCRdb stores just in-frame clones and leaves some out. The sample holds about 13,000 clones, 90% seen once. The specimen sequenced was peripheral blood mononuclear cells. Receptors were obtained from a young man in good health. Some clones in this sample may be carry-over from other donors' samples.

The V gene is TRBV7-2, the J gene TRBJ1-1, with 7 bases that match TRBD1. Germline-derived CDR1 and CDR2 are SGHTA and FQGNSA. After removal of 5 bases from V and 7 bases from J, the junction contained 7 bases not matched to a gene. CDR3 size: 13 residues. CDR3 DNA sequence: TGTGCCAGCAGCGCGTCACAGGGGCTTGAAGCTTTCTTT. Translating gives CASSASQGLEAFF.

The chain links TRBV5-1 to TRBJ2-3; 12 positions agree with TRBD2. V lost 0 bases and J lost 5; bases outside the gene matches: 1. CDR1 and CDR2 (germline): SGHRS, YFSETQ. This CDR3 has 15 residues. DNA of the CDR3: TGCGCCAGCAGCTTGGGGACTAGCGGGATAGATACGCAGTATTTT. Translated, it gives CASSLGTSGIDTQYF.

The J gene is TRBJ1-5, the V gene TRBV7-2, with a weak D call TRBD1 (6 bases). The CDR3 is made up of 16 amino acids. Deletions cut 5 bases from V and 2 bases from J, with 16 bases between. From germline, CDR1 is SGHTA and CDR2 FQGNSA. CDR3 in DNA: TGTGCCAGCAGCCCCGAAGGGGGAAGAGGCAATCAGCCCCAGCATTTT. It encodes CASSPEGGRGNQPQHF.

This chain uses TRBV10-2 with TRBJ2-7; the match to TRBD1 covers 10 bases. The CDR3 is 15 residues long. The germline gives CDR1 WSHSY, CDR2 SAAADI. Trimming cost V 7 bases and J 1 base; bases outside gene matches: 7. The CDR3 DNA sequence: TGCGCCAGCAACCCTCCGGACAGGGGGTCCTACGAGCAGTACTTC. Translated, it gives CASNPPDRGSYEQYF.